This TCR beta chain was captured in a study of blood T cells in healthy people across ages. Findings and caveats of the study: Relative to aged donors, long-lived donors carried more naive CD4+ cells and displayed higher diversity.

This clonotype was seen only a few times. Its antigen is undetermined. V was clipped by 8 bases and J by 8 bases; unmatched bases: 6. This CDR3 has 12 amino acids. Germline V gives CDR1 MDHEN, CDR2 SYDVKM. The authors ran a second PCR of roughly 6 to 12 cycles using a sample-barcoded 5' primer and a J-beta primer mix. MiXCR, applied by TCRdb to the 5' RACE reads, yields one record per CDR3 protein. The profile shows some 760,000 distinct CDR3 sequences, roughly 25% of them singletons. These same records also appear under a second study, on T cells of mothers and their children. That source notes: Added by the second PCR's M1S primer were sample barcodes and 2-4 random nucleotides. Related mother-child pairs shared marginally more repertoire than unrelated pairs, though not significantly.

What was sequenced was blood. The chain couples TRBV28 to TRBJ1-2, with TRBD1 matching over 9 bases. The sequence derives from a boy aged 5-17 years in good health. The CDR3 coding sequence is TGTGCCAGCCGGGGACAGGGTCTAGGCTACACCTTC. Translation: CASRGQGLGYTF.